These 29 T cell receptor beta chains were sequenced from one sample in a study of blood T cell repertoires in COVID-19. Assay: immunoSEQ multiplex PCR; the TCRdb copy retains only in-frame clones and omits some. The sample gives 50,000 or so clones, 83% of which show up once; around 7.4% is in the top ten. Source material: peripheral blood. The receptor set was obtained from a man between 60 and 75 years old with active COVID-19.

This clone was recorded a few times. Other DNA variants within this sample encode the same CDR3. This rearrangement joins TRBV5-6 to TRBJ1-5; the match to TRBD1 covers 7 bases. Per the germline V gene, CDR1 is SGHDT and CDR2 is YYEEEE. This CDR3 region has 14 residues. The junction had 1 base not matched to a gene; V was cut back by 3 bases and J by 1 base. CDR3 in amino acids: CASSWGQSNQPQHF. In DNA form, the CDR3 reads TGTGCCAGCAGCTGGGGACAGAGCAATCAGCCCCAGCATTTT.

This sequence joins TRBV6-5 and TRBJ2-3; 9 nucleotides agree with TRBD1. J was trimmed by 6 bases and V by 2 bases; bases with no gene match: 3. Germline V gene data show CDR1 as MNHEY and CDR2 as SVGAGI. The CDR3 sequence is 14 residues long. The CDR3 is CASSYDRGADTQYF. CDR3 bases: TGTGCCAGCAGTTACGACAGGGGGGCGGATACGCAGTATTTT.

The rearrangement joins TRBV10-3 to TRBJ2-7; the D gene is possibly TRBD1 (5 bases). CDR1 is ENHRY and CDR2 is SYGVKD in the germline V gene. V lost 0 bases to trimming and J lost 1 base, with 7 bases between them. The CDR3 runs 14 residues. The CDR3 DNA is TGTGCCATCAGTGAGTCTCAGGGTTCCTACGAGCAGTACTTC. Its protein is CAISESQGSYEQYF.

J is TRBJ2-7 and V is TRBV7-9; the D gene is possibly TRBD2 (5 bases). In germline, CDR1 is SEHNR, CDR2 FQNEAQ (reference sequence). The CDR3 runs 15 residues. Trimming removed 2 bases at V and 4 bases at J, with 15 bases between. This CDR3 reads CASSLSGSSLYEQYF. The CDR3 bases are TGTGCCAGCAGCTTATCTGGGTCTAGCCTATACGAGCAGTACTTC. Complete variable domain (other parts from reference TRBV7-9 and TRBJ2-7): DTGVSQNPRHKITKRGQNVTFRCDPISEHNRLYWYRQTLGQGPEFLTYFQNEAQLEKSRLLSDRFSAERPKGSFSTLEIQRTEQGDSAMYLCASSLSGSSLYEQYFGPGTRLTVT.

V and J are TRBV6-6 and TRBJ2-3; 10 bases are a match to TRBD2. J was trimmed by 2 bases and V by 5 bases; bases with no gene match: 4. From germline, CDR1 is MNHNY and CDR2 SVGAGI (reference sequence). The CDR3 runs to 15 residues. Here the CDR3 DNA reads TGTGCCAGCAGTCCCGGACTAGCGGACACAGATACGCAGTATTTT. Translating it yields CASSPGLADTDTQYF.

The chain employs TRBV11-2 and TRBJ2-3; the D is unclear. V was shortened by 4 bases and J by 5 bases, with 10 bases between the two germline ends. This CDR3 spans 13 amino acids. Germline V gene lookup returns CDR1 SGHAT and CDR2 FQNNGV. The DNA for the CDR3 is TGTGCCAGCAGCTACCTAATAAGAGATACGCAGTATTTT. This gives the protein CASSYLIRDTQYF. The full variable domain, with the rest looked up from reference TRBV11-2 and TRBJ2-3, is EAGVAQSPRYKIIEKRQSVAFWCNPISGHATLYWYQQILGQGPKLLIQFQNNGVVDDSQLPKDRFSAERLKGVDSTLKIQPAKLEDSAVYLCASSYLIRDTQYFGPGTRLTVL.

The rearrangement uses TRBV11-3 and TRBJ2-3; D not resolved. V shed 1 base and J shed 1 base, with 3 bases lying between them. From germline, CDR1 is SGHNT and CDR2 YENEEA. This CDR3 has 13 amino acids. CDR3 residues: CASSLAGTDTQYF. The DNA of the CDR3 is TGTGCCAGCAGCTTAGCAGGCACAGATACGCAGTATTTT. The full variable domain, in which reference TRBV11-3 and TRBJ2-3 provide the parts outside the CDR3, is EAGVVQSPRYKIIEKKQPVAFWCNPISGHNTLYWYLQNLGQGPELLIRYENEEAVDDSQLPKDRFSAERLKGVDSTLKIQPAELGDSAVYLCASSLAGTDTQYFGPGTRLTVL.

This clone was detected a few times. V usage is TRBV4-2 and J usage is TRBJ1-5, with TRBD1 identical over 8 bases. Germline V gene data show CDR1 as LGHNA and CDR2 as YNFKEQ. The CDR3 has 15 residues. J was trimmed by 2 bases and V by 6 bases; bases with no gene match: 6. The CDR3 spells CASSVDRGGNQPQHF. The CDR3 DNA reads as TGTGCCAGCAGTGTTGACAGGGGAGGCAATCAGCCCCAGCATTTT.

The chain links TRBV12-3 or TRBV12-4 to TRBJ2-7; 7 bases fit TRBD1. This CDR3 is built from 12 residues. The junction had 4 bases not matched to a gene; V was cut back by 2 bases and J by 9 bases. CDR3 DNA: TGTGCCAGCAGTTTAACGACAGGGCGGCAGTACTTC. Amino acid sequence: CASSLTTGRQYF.

The chain has TRBV10-3 and TRBJ1-5; D is undetermined. CDR1 and CDR2 from the germline V gene are ENHRY and SYGVKD. The CDR3 loop spans 15 amino acids. The V end was cut by 0 bases, the J end by 2 bases, with 8 bases between. The CDR3 reads CAISESGERNQPQHF. Written as DNA, the CDR3 is TGTGCCATCAGTGAGTCCGGGGAACGCAATCAGCCCCAGCATTTT.

The V gene is TRBV19, the J gene TRBJ1-1; 8 positions agree with TRBD1. CDR1 and CDR2 from the germline V gene are LNHDA and SQIVND (reference sequence). Trimming cost V 7 bases and J 10 bases; bases outside gene matches: 14. The CDR3 spans 14 residues. CDR3 sequence (DNA): TGTGCCAGTAAAACGGACAGGGTGCTCACTCCAGCTTTCTTT. Translating it yields CASKTDRVLTPAFF.

This chain connects TRBV28 to TRBJ2-7; 9 bases map to TRBD1. The CDR3 sequence is 15 residues long. V dropped 4 bases and J dropped 3; count of bases not matched to a gene: 7. Germline V gives CDR1 MDHEN, CDR2 SYDVKM. CDR3 nucleotides: TGTGCCAGCAGTTCGAAAACAGGGGGCTACTACGAGCAGTACTTC. Translation: CASSSKTGGYYEQYF.

The V call is TRBV6-6, the J call TRBJ1-3; 10 bases map to TRBD1. Trimming removed 5 bases from V and 0 bases from J; junction bases left unmatched: 4. Germline CDR1 and CDR2: MNHNY and SVGAGI (reference sequence). This CDR3 comprises 16 residues. CDR3 amino acids: CASSHRDRGSGNTIYF. CDR3 DNA: TGTGCCAGCAGTCATCGGGACAGGGGCTCTGGAAACACCATATATTTT.

CDR3 nucleotides: TGTGCCAGCAGCCCCAGGACACAAGAGACCCAGTACTTC. This sequence encodes CASSPRTQETQYF. The rearrangement joins TRBV7-9 to TRBJ2-5, with D possibly TRBD1 on 5 matching bases. The ends were cut back, 5 bases at V and 2 bases at J, with 9 bases in the middle. CDR1 SEHNR and CDR2 FQNEAQ come from the germline V gene (reference sequence). The CDR3 extends over 13 amino acids. Using reference TRBV7-9 and TRBJ2-5 for the parts outside the CDR3, the full variable domain is DTGVSQNPRHKITKRGQNVTFRCDPISEHNRLYWYRQTLGQGPEFLTYFQNEAQLEKSRLLSDRFSAERPKGSFSTLEIQRTEQGDSAMYLCASSPRTQETQYFGPGTRLLVL.

This clone was observed a single time. This chain links TRBV10-3 with TRBJ1-3; D ambiguous. The germline V and J ends were trimmed by 4 bases and 0 bases, with 16 bases remaining between them. This CDR3 has 17 residues. Germline CDR1 and CDR2: ENHRY and SYGVKD. The CDR3 DNA reads TGTGCCATCAGTGGGTCCCCTACCGCAAGCTCTGGAAACACCATATATTTT. Translating it yields CAISGSPTASSGNTIYF.

The chain couples TRBV24-1 to TRBJ2-1; 10 nucleotides match TRBD2. V gave up 2 bases and J gave up 4 bases; unmatched junction bases: 7. The CDR3 runs to 17 residues. Germline V lookup: CDR1 KGHDR, CDR2 SFDVKD. CDR3 sequence (DNA): TGTGCCACCAGTGATTCAAAGCGGGGGGGCCGATACAATGAGCAGTTCTTC. Its protein is CATSDSKRGGRYNEQFF.

The chain has TRBV6-5 and TRBJ1-1, with D perhaps matching TRBD1 (5 bases). The germline CDR1 and CDR2 sequences are MNHEY and SVGAGI. Trimming cost V 6 bases and J 4 bases, with 15 bases left between them. This CDR3 contains 14 residues. The CDR3 loop reads CASRGWQGGTEAFF. The CDR3 region has the DNA TGTGCCAGCAGGGGATGGCAGGGCGGCACTGAAGCTTTCTTT.

The chain is built from TRBV11-3 and TRBJ1-1; D not certain. This CDR3 is 14 amino acids long. Trimming cost V 1 base and J 2 bases, with 8 bases left between them. Germline CDR1 SGHNT, CDR2 YENEEA. The CDR3 coding sequence is TGTGCCAGCAGCTTAGGTCGGAGTAACACTGAAGCTTTCTTT. Translation gives CASSLGRSNTEAFF.

The chain uses TRBV7-8 and TRBJ1-1, with D possibly TRBD1 on 5 matching bases. This CDR3 contains 13 residues. Trimming removed 5 bases from V and 12 bases from J, with 19 bases in between. Per the germline V gene, CDR1 is SGHVS and CDR2 is FQNEAQ. CDR3 nucleotides: TGTGCCAGCAGCCTAGGCCGGGCAGGGATCACTTTCTTT. This translates into CASSLGRAGITFF.

CDR3 sequence: CASSPLGQAYGSPLHF. In DNA, the CDR3 is TGTGCCAGCTCACCATTGGGACAAGCATATGGTTCACCCCTCCACTTT. V and J are TRBV18 and TRBJ1-6; weak D call: TRBD1 (6 bases). Trimming took off 2 bases at V and 9 bases at J, with 17 bases between the two ends. The CDR3 consists of 16 residues. Germline lookup yields CDR1 KGHSH and CDR2 LQKENI.

The chain recombines TRBV5-5 with TRBJ2-5, with D tentatively TRBD1 (5 bases). CDR3 length: 12 residues. Germline-derived CDR1 and CDR2 are SGHKS and YYEKEE (reference sequence). Between the trimmed V and J ends, which lost 5 bases and 7 bases, there was a span of 12 bases. CDR3 DNA sequence: TGTGCCAGCAGTTCTATAACAGGGACCCAGTACTTC. Encoded protein: CASSSITGTQYF.

This clone is deemed medium-sized (0.01 to 0.1%). The J gene is TRBJ1-1, the V gene TRBV7-8, with unresolved D. V lost 4 bases and J 0 bases, leaving 6 bases between the germline ends. Germline CDR1 is SGHVS and CDR2 is FQNEAQ. The CDR3 totals 13 residues. The CDR3 sequence is CASSSGMNTEAFF. The CDR3 nucleotides read TGTGCCAGCAGCTCGGGGATGAACACTGAAGCTTTCTTT.

The chain combines TRBV9 with TRBJ2-7; D uncertain. Trimming took 6 bases from V and 0 from J, leaving 7 bases between them. CDR3 length: 12 residues. CDR1 and CDR2 from the germline V gene are SGDLS and YYNGEE. The CDR3 DNA reads as TGTGCCAGCAATACCAGCTCCTACGAGCAGTACTTC. Translated, it gives CASNTSSYEQYF. Full variable domain (missing parts from reference TRBV9 and TRBJ2-7): DSGVTQTPKHLITATGQRVTLRCSPRSGDLSVYWYQQSLDQGLQFLIQYYNGEERAKGNILERFSAQQFPDLHSELNLSSLELGDSALYFCASNTSSYEQYFGPGTRLTVT.

This clone came up a few times. This chain joins TRBV18 and TRBJ2-5; 8 nucleotides line up with TRBD2. The CDR3 is made up of 15 amino acids. Germline CDR1 is KGHSH and CDR2 is LQKENI. J was trimmed by 9 bases and V by 3 bases; bases with no gene match: 12. Here the CDR3 DNA reads TGTGCCAGCTCACCCCAACGGGGGGGGGTTGGAGCCCAGTACTTC. It encodes CASSPQRGGVGAQYF.

The rearrangement joins TRBV14 to TRBJ2-7, with D uncertain. The ends were cut back, 4 bases at V and 0 bases at J, with 13 bases in the middle. The germline gives CDR1 SGHDN, CDR2 FVKESK. This CDR3 region has 15 residues. The CDR3 bases are TGTGCCAGCAGCCGCGGCACGGTGAGCTCCTACGAGCAGTACTTC. Protein: CASSRGTVSSYEQYF.

The gene calls are TRBV7-3 and TRBJ2-3; 8 nucleotides line up with TRBD1. CDR1 and CDR2 (germline): SGHTA, FQGTGA. The CDR3 sequence is 15 residues long. J gave up 1 base and V 5 bases, and 5 bases lay outside the gene matches. Here the CDR3 DNA reads TGTGCCAGCAGCCCATCGACAGGGGGCACAGATACGCAGTATTTT. Translating gives CASSPSTGGTDTQYF.

The V and J genes are TRBV5-1 and TRBJ1-4; D perhaps matches TRBD1 (5 bases). The ends were cut back, 4 bases at V and 5 bases at J, with 12 bases in the middle. CDR3 length equals 14 residues. Germline V gene lookup returns CDR1 SGHRS and CDR2 YFSETQ. CDR3 sequence: CASSQQDGNEKLFF. In DNA form, the CDR3 reads TGCGCCAGCAGCCAACAGGACGGAAATGAAAAACTGTTTTTT.

This chain uses TRBV9 with TRBJ2-5, with a tentative D call TRBD1 (6 bases). Germline V gene data show CDR1 as SGDLS and CDR2 as YYNGEE. The length of the CDR3 is 15 residues. V was clipped by 1 base and J by 2 bases, with 12 bases between them. The CDR3 here is CASSVMSGVQETQYF. The CDR3 DNA reads TGTGCCAGCAGCGTAATGTCAGGGGTACAAGAGACCCAGTACTTC.

The chain is built from TRBV30 and TRBJ2-3; D perhaps matches TRBD2 (6 bases). This CDR3 contains 14 residues. The V end lost 7 bases, the J end lost 2 bases, and 16 bases lay between the germline ends. Germline V gives CDR1 GTSNPN, CDR2 SVGIG (reference sequence). CDR3 bases: TGTGCCTATCAGCGGGTCGCAAACACAGATACGCAGTATTTT. Protein sequence: CAYQRVANTDTQYF.